Listed below are T cell receptor beta chains from one sample, sequenced in a study of Graves' ophthalmopathy and Graves' hyperthyroidism. TCRdb fed the multiplex PCR reads into MiXCR, producing one record per CDR3 protein. Of 580,000 or so distinct CDR3 sequences in the sample, under 45% were seen once. Sequencing was carried out using peripheral blood or thyroid tissue (not recorded which). The receptors stem from an adult man with Graves' hyperthyroidism. Each CDR3 is given with its conserved first and last residue.

CDR3: CASNRLQGGAEAFF
V: TRBV10-3
length: 14

CDR3: CATSAGPPRGTEAFF
V: TRBV24-1
length: 15

CDR3: CSVVSGRANVLTF
V: TRBV29-1
length: 13

CDR3: CASSLLAGGFPEQYF
V: TRBV27
length: 15

CDR3: CASSFAGPGGETQYF
V: TRBV7-2
length: 15

CDR3: CASSPTGTSGYEQYF
V: TRBV7-2
length: 15

CDR3: CASSPRWPDGATEAFF
V: TRBV6-5
length: 16

CDR3: CASSQEPGLPGDEQYF
V: TRBV4-2
length: 16

CDR3: CASSYSSGFGIEGYTF
V: TRBV6-5
length: 16

CDR3: CSARDLAGDPGELFF
V: TRBV20-1
length: 15

CDR3: CASSALYWDSILNYGYTF
V: TRBV25-1
length: 18

CDR3: CSVEEGGTRTFF
V: TRBV29-1
length: 12

CDR3: CASIGGREPNEQYF
V: TRBV2
length: 14

CDR3: CASSNGQGTEAFF
V: TRBV6-6
length: 13

CDR3: CASSSNPRWGGEGFEAFF
V: TRBV27
length: 18

CDR3: CASSLVPGLRGDTEAFF
V: TRBV9
length: 17

CDR3: CASSLVGVADQETQYF
V: TRBV5-4
length: 16

CDR3: CASSPGQGSLSGNTIYF
V: TRBV5-1
length: 17

CDR3: CASSQGTGTGANGYTF
V: TRBV3-1
length: 16

CDR3: CSVATGTVNTEAFF
V: TRBV29-1
length: 14

CDR3: CASSYLETNRETQYF
V: TRBV6-2/TRBV6-3
length: 15

CDR3: CSAGDRGGDGYTF
V: TRBV20-1
length: 13

CDR3: CASKVMGGETQYF
V: TRBV12-3/TRBV12-4
length: 13

CDR3: CASSLEFGEGNTEAFF
V: TRBV5-1
length: 16

CDR3: CASSSGLAGGKPSTDTQYF
V: TRBV5-1
length: 19

CDR3: CSASDSRGNQPQHF
V: TRBV20-1
length: 14

CDR3: CAISEAAGNSPLHF
V: TRBV10-3
length: 14

CDR3: CSVEDRGGGIQETQYF
V: TRBV29-1
length: 16

CDR3: CTTRTGASGTYEQYF
V: TRBV15
length: 15

CDR3: CSATRSGLVYEQYF
V: TRBV20-1
length: 14

CDR3: CAWSQDLGDTEAFF
V: TRBV30
length: 14

CDR3: CAISATQGQETQYF
V: TRBV10-3
length: 14

CDR3: CASSGQGAGSETQYF
V: TRBV5-1
length: 15

CDR3: CASSQGFGGTRIDSPLHF
V: TRBV3-1
length: 18

CDR3: CASSELSGAGTEAFF
V: TRBV6-6
length: 15

CDR3: CASSKAGGDGNEQFF
V: TRBV5-4
length: 15

CDR3: CASSLFGRTGTQPQHF
V: TRBV7-2
length: 16

CDR3: CASSLTGDCEQYF
V: TRBV7-3
length: 13

CDR3: CATARGAYNEQFF
V: TRBV24-1
length: 13

CDR3: CSARDGRADQETQYF
V: TRBV20-1
length: 15

CDR3: CSVGGGGTQYF
V: TRBV29-1
length: 11

CDR3: CASSSSTGDYEQYF
V: TRBV9
length: 14

CDR3: CASSLVTEDRETYGYTF
V: TRBV7-4
length: 17